These 11 T cell receptor beta chains came from one sample sequenced in a study of radiation and T cells in renal cell carcinoma (dated by TCRdb to about 2020). Per the publication, the time point label means: blood 2 weeks post-SBRT. The treatment or condition label of this sample denotes: 15 Gy SBRT to primary tumor, nephrectomy 4 weeks later. The library was obtained by the immunoSEQ multiplex PCR assay. Not all clones reach the TCRdb copy of this immuneACCESS table, which keeps in-frame sequences only. Checked studies attribute under half of the gap to unresolved V genes and leave the rest unexplained. This sample has roughly 130,000 clones in its table, and 85% to 90% of those were observed once. The ten largest clones add up to around 6% of the sample. The sequencing here drew on blood, taken from a patient whose treatment included radiotherapy and nephrectomy. These TCRs come from a woman in her seventies with renal cell carcinoma.

The V call is TRBV28, the J call TRBJ2-7, with 11 bases identical to TRBD1. J gave up 6 bases and V 2 bases, and 3 bases lay outside the gene matches. Germline CDR1 and CDR2: MDHEN and SYDVKM. CDR3 size: 14 residues. The CDR3 loop reads CASSLTGTGGEQYF. In DNA, the CDR3 is TGTGCCAGCAGTTTAACCGGGACAGGGGGCGAGCAGTACTTC.

This chain connects TRBV21-1 to TRBJ1-1; no DNA check was done on the table's D call, TRBD1. TRBV21-1 is a known pseudogene. This CDR3 spans 15 amino acids. CDR3 region: CASSKSSGGSDEAFF. The CDR3 DNA reads TGTGCCAGCAGCAAATCGTCAGGGGGCAGTGATGAAGCTTTCTTT.

This rearrangement joins TRBV19 to TRBJ2-3; D gene ambiguous. The germline CDR1 and CDR2 sequences are LNHDA and SQIVND (reference sequence). The V end lost 4 bases, the J end lost 1 base, and 6 bases lay between the germline ends. The CDR3 loop spans 13 amino acids. The CDR3 nucleotides read TGTGCCAGTAGTAAGCTCGGCACAGATACGCAGTATTTT. Translation gives CASSKLGTDTQYF.

The chain combines TRBV5-4 with TRBJ2-2; 9 bases are shared with TRBD1. Germline CDR1 and CDR2: SGHNT and YYREEE (reference sequence). The length of the CDR3 is 15 residues. The J segment lost 6 bases and the V segment lost 5 bases, leaving 8 bases of the junction unmatched. The CDR3 loop is CASSYGQGKAGELFF. Written as DNA, the CDR3 is TGTGCCAGCAGTTATGGACAGGGGAAGGCCGGGGAGCTGTTTTTT.

The rearrangement joins TRBV7-9 to TRBJ1-4; possibly TRBD1 for D (5 bases). Germline CDR1 is SEHNR and CDR2 is FQNEAQ (reference sequence). The V end lost 3 bases, the J end lost 8 bases, and 16 bases lay between the germline ends. The CDR3 sequence is 15 residues long. The DNA for the CDR3 is TGTGCCAGCAGCTTGGGGGGGTCGATCGGAGAAAAACTGTTTTTT. Translating gives CASSLGGSIGEKLFF.

V and J are TRBV28 and TRBJ1-3; a possible D gene is TRBD1 (6 bases). This CDR3 region has 15 residues. V was cut by 1 base and J by 0 bases, with 7 bases left in between. Germline values: CDR1 MDHEN, CDR2 SYDVKM. Here the CDR3 DNA reads TGTGCCAGCAGTTTATCGGACAGCTCTGGAAACACCATATATTTT. Its translation is CASSLSDSSGNTIYF.

The CDR3 bases are TGTGCCAGCAGCTCGACTAGCGGCGGCTCCTACGAGCAGTACTTC. Translating gives CASSSTSGGSYEQYF. The V gene is TRBV7-2, the J gene TRBJ2-7; 9 bases match TRBD2. Germline CDR1 is SGHTA and CDR2 is FQGNSA. This CDR3 has 15 amino acids. V gave up 4 bases and J gave up 0 bases; unmatched junction bases: 4.

Turning to this clone: Compared with germline, one end of the junction differs, possibly owing to a read error. V usage is TRBV7-2 and J usage is TRBJ2-2; D ambiguous. The CDR3 has 11 residues. Germline V gives CDR1 SGHTA, CDR2 FQGNSA. CDR3 sequence reads: CASSLAGELFF. The CDR3 DNA follows: TGTGCCAGCAGCCTAGCCGGGGAGCTGTTTTTT.

V and J are TRBV7-2 and TRBJ1-1, with 7 bases fitting TRBD1. Germline CDR1 and CDR2: SGHTA and FQGNSA. CDR3 size: 14 residues. Trimming took 2 bases from V and 7 from J; bases not matched to a gene: 7. CDR3 residues: CASSLLTGRSEAFF. The CDR3 coding sequence is TGTGCCAGCAGCTTACTGACAGGGCGCAGTGAAGCTTTCTTT.

As for this clone: Other DNA sequences within the sample encode an identical CDR3. The chain employs TRBV9 and TRBJ1-1, with unresolved D. Germline V lookup: CDR1 SGDLS, CDR2 YYNGEE. V was shortened by 5 bases and J by 1 base, with 9 bases between the two germline ends. The CDR3 loop spans 13 amino acids. The CDR3 DNA reads TGTGCCAGCAGTGTCAAAGCGAACACTGAAGCTTTCTTT. This translates into CASSVKANTEAFF.

The rearrangement uses TRBV14 and TRBJ2-2; D unresolved. This CDR3 is 14 amino acids long. Trimming took off 4 bases at V and 2 bases at J, with 8 bases between the two ends. In germline, CDR1 is SGHDN, CDR2 FVKESK. CDR3 sequence reads: CASSRYKNTGELFF. CDR3 nucleotides: TGTGCCAGCAGCCGGTACAAAAACACCGGGGAGCTGTTTTTT.